The present entry profiles one TCR beta chain with its context. The assay was immunoSEQ multiplex PCR, and TCRdb's table has in-frame clones only and misses some. The sample has a few hundred thousand clones; around 85% are singletons. These data belong to a study of blood T cell repertoires in COVID-19. Study summary: PBMCs, B-cell-depleted T cells, or T cells provided the cDNA or gDNA that made up the material.

Participants came from roughly 24 US areas, aged roughly 18 to 95 years. Cohort placement rested on clinical history that participants reported themselves. CDR3 length equals 17 residues. Germline CDR1 is SNHLY and CDR2 is FYNNEI. Trimming at V came to 5 bases and at J to 1 base, leaving 9 bases not matched to a gene. The receptor comes from a woman aged 40 to 50 with acute COVID-19. The chain has TRBV2 and TRBJ1-3; 9 positions match TRBD1. The source material was PBMCs or T cells enriched from blood (not recorded which). The CDR3 DNA sequence: TGTGCCAGCAGTCCCCGGACAGGGGTGAGGTCTGGAAACACCATATATTTT. Translated: CASSPRTGVRSGNTIYF.